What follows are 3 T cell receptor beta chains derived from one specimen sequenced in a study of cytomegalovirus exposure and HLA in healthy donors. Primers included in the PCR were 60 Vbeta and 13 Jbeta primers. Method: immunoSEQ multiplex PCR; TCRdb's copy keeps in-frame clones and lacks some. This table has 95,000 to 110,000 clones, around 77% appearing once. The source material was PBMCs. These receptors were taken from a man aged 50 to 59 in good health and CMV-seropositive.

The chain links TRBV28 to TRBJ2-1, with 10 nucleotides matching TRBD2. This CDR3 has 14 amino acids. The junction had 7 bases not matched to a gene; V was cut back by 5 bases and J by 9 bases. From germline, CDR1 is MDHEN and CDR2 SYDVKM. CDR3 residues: CASSVASGSSEQFF. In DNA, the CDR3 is TGTGCCAGCAGTGTGGCTAGCGGGAGTAGTGAGCAGTTCTTC.

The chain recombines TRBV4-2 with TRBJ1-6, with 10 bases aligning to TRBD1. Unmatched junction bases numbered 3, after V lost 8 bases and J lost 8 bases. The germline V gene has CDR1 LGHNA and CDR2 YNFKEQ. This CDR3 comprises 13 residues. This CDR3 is CASQGTGDSPLHF. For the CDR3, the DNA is TGTGCCAGCCAAGGGACAGGGGATTCACCCCTCCACTTT.

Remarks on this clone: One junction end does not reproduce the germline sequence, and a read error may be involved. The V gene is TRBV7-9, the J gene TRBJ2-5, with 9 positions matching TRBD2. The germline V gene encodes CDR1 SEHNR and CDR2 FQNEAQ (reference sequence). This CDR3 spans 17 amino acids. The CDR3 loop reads CSSSLLPSGIGSETQYF. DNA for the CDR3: TGTTCCAGCAGCTTATTGCCTAGCGGGATTGGGTCAGAGACCCAGTACTTC.